This T cell receptor (beta chain) was found in a study of shared clonotypes between healthy human individuals. Findings and limits, study-wide: Non-shared clonotypes displayed generation probabilities falling below those of clonotypes present in all four donors.

A single count supports this clone. Its antigen is unknown. Using immunoSEQ multiplex PCR, the repertoire was profiled, and TCRdb retains in-frame clones only, with some absent. The data hold 550,000 to 850,000 clones, with around 77% observed a single time. CDR1 and CDR2 from the germline V gene are SEHNR and FQNEAQ (reference sequence). The CDR3 is made up of 17 amino acids. Trimming cost V 5 bases and J 8 bases, with 25 bases left between them. This sequence originates from a woman under 40 in good health. The gene calls are TRBV7-9 and TRBJ2-1, with D possibly being TRBD1 or TRBD2 (6 bases each). The sample was memory CD4+ T cells sorted from blood. Subset specified: CD45RA-negative fraction. CDR3 sequence reads: CASSRIAGQGTGDEQFF. The CDR3 region has the DNA TGTGCCAGCAGCCGTATTGCGGGGCAGGGGACGGGCGATGAGCAGTTCTTC.